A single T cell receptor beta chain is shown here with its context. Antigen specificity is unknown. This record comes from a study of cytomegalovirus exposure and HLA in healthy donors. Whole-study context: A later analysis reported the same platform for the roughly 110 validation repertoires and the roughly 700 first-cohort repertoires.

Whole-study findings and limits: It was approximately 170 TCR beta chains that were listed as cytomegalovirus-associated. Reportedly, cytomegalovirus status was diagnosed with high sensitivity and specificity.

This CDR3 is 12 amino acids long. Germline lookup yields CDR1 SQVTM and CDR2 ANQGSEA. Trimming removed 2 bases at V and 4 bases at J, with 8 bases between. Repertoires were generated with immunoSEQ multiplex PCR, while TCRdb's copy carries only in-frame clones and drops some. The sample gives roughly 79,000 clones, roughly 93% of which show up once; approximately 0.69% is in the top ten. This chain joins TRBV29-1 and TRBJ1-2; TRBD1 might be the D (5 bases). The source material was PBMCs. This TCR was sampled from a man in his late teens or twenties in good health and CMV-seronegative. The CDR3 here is CSVERGGYGYTF. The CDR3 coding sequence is TGCAGCGTTGAAAGGGGCGGCTATGGCTACACCTTC.